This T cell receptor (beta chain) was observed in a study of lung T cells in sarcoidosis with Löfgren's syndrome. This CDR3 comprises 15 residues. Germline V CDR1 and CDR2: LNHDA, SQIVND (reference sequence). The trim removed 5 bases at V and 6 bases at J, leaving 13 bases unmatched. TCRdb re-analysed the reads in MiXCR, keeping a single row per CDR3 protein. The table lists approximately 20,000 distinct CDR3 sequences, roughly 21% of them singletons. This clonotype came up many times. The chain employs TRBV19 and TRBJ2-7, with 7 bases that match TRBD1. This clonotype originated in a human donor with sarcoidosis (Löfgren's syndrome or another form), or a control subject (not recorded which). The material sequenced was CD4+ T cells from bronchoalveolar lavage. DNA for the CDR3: TGTGCCAGTAGTCCCCGTCGCAGGGGGAGCGGCGAGCAGTACTTC. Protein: CASSPRRRGSGEQYF.